This T cell receptor beta chain was identified in a study of cytomegalovirus exposure and HLA in healthy donors (dated by TCRdb to 2015 to 2018). Looking at the study overall: An earlier analysis of a few hundred of the donors reported about 300 Gb of sequence data and 100 million to 120 million unique TCR beta sequences obtained from roughly 180 million T cells. Roughly 300 gigabases of sequencing data and 75 million to 85 million unique TCR sequences made up an early release that covered roughly 670 HLA-typed donors. The genetic ancestry cluster associated with self-reported Caucasian donors included 81% of the 300 to 450 genotyped donors. The study aimed to test whether signatures of past pathogen exposure could be identified by cataloging public T cell receptors. The study used immunosequencing to profile the T cell repertoires of under 700 subjects and linked those repertoires to cytomegalovirus serostatus. In addition to the first cohort of roughly 670 subjects, a separate validation cohort of 120 different subjects was used. To predict cytomegalovirus infection status, the study combined high-throughput TCR immunosequencing, statistical association of individual TCRs with disease status, and machine learning. A later analysis re-examined previously published TCR beta repertoires from several hundred donors and added high-resolution HLA genotyping to investigate patterns of TCR occurrence. Rather than drawing on any new phenotypic data, the later analysis identified candidate immune exposures from TCR beta sequences and the way those sequences occurred across donors. An earlier analysis of 587 of the donors applied high-throughput TCR beta sequencing to assess whether each TCR beta V gene segment acted as functional or pseudogenic. Donor age, sex, ethnicity and CMV serostatus were compiled together with the repertoire data. Genome-wide SNP genotypes for about 55% of the roughly 670 donors were used in a later genetic analysis, which treated that subset as a discovery cohort. Every repertoire in the discovery cohort had been generated on one and the same sequencing platform. HLA typing covered class I and class II loci at four-digit resolution. The number of typed donors differed by locus: about 620-630 for A, B, C, DRB1 and DQB1; 522 for DQA1; approximately 600 for DPA1; and around 470 for DPB1. Several DR-DQ haplotypes were handled as single units for association and clustering, since linkage in the cohort was strong. Across 398 genotyped donors of the cohort, an average of about 240,000 unique TCR beta nucleotide sequences per donor were sequenced, and roughly a sixth of those sequences were non-productive.

This clone has a handful of counts. Its antigen is not yet known. Nothing much larger sits one base from this clone, and base qualities are not available. Findings and caveats that apply to the study as a whole: In a later genetic analysis, fewer N-insertions in productive TCRs were reported among donors in an Asian-associated ancestry cluster than the roughly 700-donor mean. A later analysis found that TCR association rates varied across HLA loci, with DRB1 alleles showing the most associated TCRs and HLA-C alleles the fewest. Presence/absence analyses assumed roughly uniform sequencing depth across donors, an assumption that may not hold. Linkage disequilibrium might explain the correlated functional status among segregating V segments, but an unknown experimental factor could not be ruled out. A later analysis reported that several top co-occurrence clusters appeared linked to parvovirus B19, influenza, CMV and Epstein-Barr virus. A cluster of highly shared sequence variants was judged likely to be a technical artifact of the sequencing pipeline. While some public TCRs were present in many individuals, most TCR sequences turned up only very rarely across donors. Some IMGT-functional V segments, including TRBV6-2 and TRBV6-3, could not be distinguished by the 87-base-pair reads and were therefore excluded. When HLA alleles, especially DR and DQ, strongly co-occurred, TCR associations were difficult to assign to individual alleles. A later analysis found that most CMV-associated TCR beta chains appeared HLA-restricted, with HLA associations seemingly driven largely by CMV exposure. In this cohort, only TCR beta chains were sequenced, and detectable features were limited by the absence of alpha or paired-chain data. In vitro tests confirmed that three of the cytomegalovirus-associated TCR beta chains recognize cytomegalovirus antigens. For the cohort, immune exposure information was limited to CMV serostatus. The authors suggested that the approach could potentially be extended to other disease states and immunological phenotypes. Because counts were too low, roughly 16 rarely observed V segments, including chromosome 9 orphons, were left out of the earlier analysis of 587 of the donors. In the study, approximately 160 TCR beta chains were listed as associated with cytomegalovirus. An earlier analysis of 450 to 750 of the donors showed that most TCR beta V segments appeared in productive rearrangements either about 87% or about 30% of the time, which broadly matched IMGT annotations. A further reported finding was that TCR beta sequences accurately predicted the HLA-A and HLA-B alleles for most subjects in the first cohort. In a later analysis, HLA-associated TCR beta chains were found to be more clonally expanded and to have lower generation probabilities than equally common non-associated chains. A later analysis associated 16,951 TCR beta sequences with specific HLA alleles at a false discovery rate of 0.05. Because HLA typing was unavailable for some donors at each locus, only the typed subset was used in association tests. Cytomegalovirus status was reported to be diagnosed by the classifier with high specificity and sensitivity in both the original and validation cohorts. A later genetic analysis associated a missense DCLRE1C variant with V-gene and J-gene trimming of TCR beta chains, and an independent cohort replicated the association.

According to the germline V gene, CDR1 reads SGHTA and CDR2 reads FQGNSA. V is pruned by 1 base and J by 12 bases, leaving 12 bases of the junction without a gene match. From the cysteine through the phenylalanine, the CDR3 covers 14 amino acids. Only CDR3 DNA remains: 42 bases, in frame from the first base. The cohort was made up of under 800 healthy bone marrow donors. Cohort members were all nominally healthy when sampled, although unrecorded immune exposures were likely present. The donor tested CMV seropositive, placing the donor among the 289 seropositive members of the cohort. A peripheral blood sample was collected from each donor, and TCR beta sequencing was performed on peripheral blood mononuclear cells. The Qiagen DNeasy Blood Extraction Kit was used to extract genomic DNA from the blood cell samples. Library method: the immunoSEQ multiplex PCR assay. The multiplex PCR relied on a mix of 60 forward primers for TCR Vbeta segments and 13 reverse primers for TCR Jbeta segments. Amplification of the CDR3 region of rearranged TCR beta genes was performed with a multiplex PCR assay on genomic DNA. The amplified TCR beta libraries were sequenced on the Illumina HiSeq System as 87-base-pair reads. The paper's data handling went like this. In a later analysis, some 80 million unique TCR beta chains were counted across the approximately 640 repertoires, and roughly 11 million of these chains were shared by at least two donors. Raw reads were error-corrected and collapsed into unique sequences by a nearest-neighbor algorithm in which closely related sequences were merged to remove PCR and sequencing errors. Alignment of CDR3 sequences to IMGT reference sequences was used to assign V, D and J gene segments. Each retained sequence needed at least a six-nucleotide match to both a V gene segment and a J gene segment. A rearrangement counted as productive if the CDR3 had no stop codons and remained in frame with V and J, and every other rearrangement counted as non-productive. Following IMGT convention, CDR3 was defined as the stretch from the second conserved V-encoded cysteine to the conserved J-encoded phenylalanine. The earlier analysis of a few hundred of the donors excluded any sequence lacking an unambiguous match to a single V gene segment. An earlier analysis of 450 to 650 of the donors called V segments functional above 56.7% productive rearrangements and segregating when the between-donor standard deviation exceeded 5%. A statistical classification framework was built for diagnosing cytomegalovirus status from the catalog of TCR beta chain sequences. V and J gene assignment, in a later analysis, came from comparing TCR nucleotide sequences with IMGT/GENE-DB human TR gene sequences. A later analysis assigned CDR3 sequences and most-parsimonious VDJ recombination scenarios with the TCRdist pipeline. In a later analysis, each TCR beta chain was defined by its CDR3 amino acid sequence together with its V-gene family, and reads lacking a unique V-gene family were excluded. As a way to deal with suspected cross-contamination and a sequencing artifact, a later analysis dropped 450 to 600 nucleotide sequences that were highly shared and had low generation probability. For each public chain, a later analysis derived a clonal expansion index from normalized ranks of inferred template counts within each repertoire. In a later analysis, generation probabilities were computed with a VDJ recombination model fitted to out-of-frame rearrangements, and the resulting probabilities were checked against IGoR. In a later analysis, hypergeometric tests were used to score TCR-TCR, TCR-HLA and TCR-CMV co-occurrence, with a repertoire-size bias correction applied to TCR pairs. False discovery rates were estimated in a later analysis by permuting HLA or CMV assignments 20 times. A later analysis grouped co-occurring TCRs with DBSCAN, adding TCRdist sequence similarity when clustering within HLA-allele-positive subsets. Repertoires with fewer than 30,000 or more than 120,000 public chains were left out of co-occurrence clustering, as were a few repertoires with anomalous nucleotide sharing. The clones in this table, taken by TCRdb from immuneACCESS, are in-frame only. Not every clone is retained; where verified, under half of the shortfall comes from an unresolved V gene, and the cause of the rest is unknown. V and J calls and clone size are given by that table; D and trimming were obtained from the DNA. In this sample the table shows 150,000 to 200,000 clones, more than 75% of which occur a single time. Of the sample, about 3% is held by the ten largest clones.

The sample comprised PBMCs. The V and J genes are TRBV7-2 and TRBJ2-7, with 7 bases matching TRBD1. The receptor was derived from a man in his forties in good health and CMV-seropositive. The DNA sequence reads TGTGCCAGCAGCTTAGAAGGGACAGTCAGCCCTGGGTACTTC. Its protein is CASSLEGTVSPGYF. With the rest looked up from the reference TRBV7-2 and TRBJ2-7 genes rather than sequenced, the full variable domain is GAGVSQSPSNKVTEKGKDVELRCDPISGHTALYWYRQSLGQGLEFLIYFQGNSAPDKSGLPSDRFSAERTGGSVSTLTIQRTQQEDSAVYLCASSLEGTVSPGYFGPGTRLTVT.